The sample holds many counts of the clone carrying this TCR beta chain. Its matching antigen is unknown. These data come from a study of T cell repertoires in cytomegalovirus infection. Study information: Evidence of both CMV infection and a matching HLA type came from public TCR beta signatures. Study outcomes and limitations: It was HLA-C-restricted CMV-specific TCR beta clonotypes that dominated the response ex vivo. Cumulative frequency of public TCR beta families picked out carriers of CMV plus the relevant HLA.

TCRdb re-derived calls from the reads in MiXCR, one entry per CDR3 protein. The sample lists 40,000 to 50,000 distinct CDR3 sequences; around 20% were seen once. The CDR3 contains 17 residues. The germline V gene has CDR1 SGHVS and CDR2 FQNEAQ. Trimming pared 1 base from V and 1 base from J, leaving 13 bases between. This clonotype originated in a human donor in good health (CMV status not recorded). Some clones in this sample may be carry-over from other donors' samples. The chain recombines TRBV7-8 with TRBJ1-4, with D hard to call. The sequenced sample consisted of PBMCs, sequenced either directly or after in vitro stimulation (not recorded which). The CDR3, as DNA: TGTGCCAGCAGCTTAGTTGGCAGCTATAGAACTAATGAAAAACTGTTTTTT. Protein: CASSLVGSYRTNEKLFF.